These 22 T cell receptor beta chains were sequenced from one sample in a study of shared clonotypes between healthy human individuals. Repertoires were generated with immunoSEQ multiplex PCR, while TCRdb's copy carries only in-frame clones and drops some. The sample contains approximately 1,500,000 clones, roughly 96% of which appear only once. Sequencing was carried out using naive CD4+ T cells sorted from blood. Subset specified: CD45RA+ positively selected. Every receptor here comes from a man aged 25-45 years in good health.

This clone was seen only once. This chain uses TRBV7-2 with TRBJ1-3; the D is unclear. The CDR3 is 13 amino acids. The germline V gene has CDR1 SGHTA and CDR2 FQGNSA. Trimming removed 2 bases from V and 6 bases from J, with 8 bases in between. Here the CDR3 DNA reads TGTGCCAGCAGCTTACAGGTGGAAAACACCATATATTTT. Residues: CASSLQVENTIYF.

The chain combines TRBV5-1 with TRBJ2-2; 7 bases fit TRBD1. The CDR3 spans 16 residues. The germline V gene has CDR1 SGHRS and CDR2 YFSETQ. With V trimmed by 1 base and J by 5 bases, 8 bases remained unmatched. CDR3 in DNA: TGCGCCAGCAGCTTGAGAGGGGGCGGTCGGACCGGGGAGCTGTTTTTT. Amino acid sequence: CASSLRGGGRTGELFF.

The CDR3 DNA reads as TGTGCCAGCAGGGGGGACACGCGGGGAGATACGCAGTATTTT. Translating gives CASRGDTRGDTQYF. This chain uses TRBV5-4 with TRBJ2-3; tentatively, D is TRBD1 or TRBD2 (6 bases each). Looked up from germline, CDR1 is SGHNT and CDR2 is YYREEE (reference sequence). V was clipped by 5 bases and J by 5 bases, with 15 bases between them. The CDR3 length is 14 residues. The full variable domain, in which reference TRBV5-4 and TRBJ2-3 provide the parts outside the CDR3, is ETGVTQSPTHLIKTRGQQVTLRCSSQSGHNTVSWYQQALGQGPQFIFQYYREEENGRGNFPPRFSGLQFPNYSSELNVNALELDDSALYLCASRGDTRGDTQYFGPGTRLTVL.

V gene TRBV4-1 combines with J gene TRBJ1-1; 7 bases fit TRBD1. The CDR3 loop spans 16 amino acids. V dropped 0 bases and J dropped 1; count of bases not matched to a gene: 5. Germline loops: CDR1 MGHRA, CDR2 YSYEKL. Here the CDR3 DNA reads TGCGCCAGCAGCCAAGATGTGACAGGGACGAACACTGAAGCTTTCTTT. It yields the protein CASSQDVTGTNTEAFF.

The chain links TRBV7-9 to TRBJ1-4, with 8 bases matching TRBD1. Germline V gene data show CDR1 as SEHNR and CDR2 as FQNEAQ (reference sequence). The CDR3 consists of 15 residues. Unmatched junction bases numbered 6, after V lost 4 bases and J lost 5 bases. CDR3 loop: CASSSGQGVNEKLFF. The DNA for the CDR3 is TGTGCCAGCAGCTCCGGACAGGGCGTAAATGAAAAACTGTTTTTT. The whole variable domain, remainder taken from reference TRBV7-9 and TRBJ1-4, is DTGVSQNPRHKITKRGQNVTFRCDPISEHNRLYWYRQTLGQGPEFLTYFQNEAQLEKSRLLSDRFSAERPKGSFSTLEIQRTEQGDSAMYLCASSSGQGVNEKLFFGSGTQLSVL.

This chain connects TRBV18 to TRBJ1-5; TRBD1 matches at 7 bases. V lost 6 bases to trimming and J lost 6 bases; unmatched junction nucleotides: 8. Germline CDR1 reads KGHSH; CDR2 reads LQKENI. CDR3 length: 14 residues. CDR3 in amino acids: CASSGEGAVQPQHF. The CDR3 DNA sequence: TGTGCCAGCTCTGGAGAGGGGGCCGTTCAGCCCCAGCATTTT.

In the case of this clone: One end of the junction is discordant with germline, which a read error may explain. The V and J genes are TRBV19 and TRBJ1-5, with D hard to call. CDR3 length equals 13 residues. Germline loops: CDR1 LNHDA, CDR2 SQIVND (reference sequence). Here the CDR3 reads CASSIARPPPQHF. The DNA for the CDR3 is TGTGCAAGTAGTATAGCCCGGCCTCCTCCCCAGCATTTT. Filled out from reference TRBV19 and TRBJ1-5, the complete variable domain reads DGGITQSPKYLFRKEGQNVTLSCEQNLNHDAMYWYRQDPGQGLRLIYYSQIVNDFQKGDIAEGYSVSREKKESFPLTVTSAQKNPTAFYLCASSIARPPPQHFGDGTRLSIL.

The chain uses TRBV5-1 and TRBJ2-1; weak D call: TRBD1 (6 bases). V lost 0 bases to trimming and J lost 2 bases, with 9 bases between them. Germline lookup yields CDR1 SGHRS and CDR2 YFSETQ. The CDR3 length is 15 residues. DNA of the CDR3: TGCGCCAGCAGCTTGGTGACAGGAACCTACAATGAGCAGTTCTTC. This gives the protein CASSLVTGTYNEQFF.

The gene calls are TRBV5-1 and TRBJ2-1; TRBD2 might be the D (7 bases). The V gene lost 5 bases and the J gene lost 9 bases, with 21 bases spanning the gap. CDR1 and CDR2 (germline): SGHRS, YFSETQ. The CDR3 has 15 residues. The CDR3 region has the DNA TGCGCCAGCAGTCTGCCGGGGGGCAATCGGGTTGAGCAGTTCTTC. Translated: CASSLPGGNRVEQFF.

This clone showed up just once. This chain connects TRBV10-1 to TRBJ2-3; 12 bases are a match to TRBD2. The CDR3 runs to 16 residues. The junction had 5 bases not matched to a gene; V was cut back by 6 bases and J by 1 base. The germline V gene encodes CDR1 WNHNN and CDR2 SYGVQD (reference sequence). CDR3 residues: CASSGLAGPGTDTQYF. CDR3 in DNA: TGCGCCAGCAGCGGACTAGCGGGGCCGGGCACAGATACGCAGTATTTT.

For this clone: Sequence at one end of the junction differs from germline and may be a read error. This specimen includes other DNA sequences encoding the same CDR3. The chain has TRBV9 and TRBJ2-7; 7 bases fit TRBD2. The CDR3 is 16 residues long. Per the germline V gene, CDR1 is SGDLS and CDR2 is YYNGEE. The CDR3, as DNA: TGCGCCAGCAGCGGTGGACTCCCAGCGGGATCCTCCGAGCAGTACTTC. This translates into CASSGGLPAGSSEQYF. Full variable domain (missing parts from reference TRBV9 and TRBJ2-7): DSGVTQTPKHLITATGQRVTLRCSPRSGDLSVYWYQQSLDQGLQFLIQYYNGEERAKGNILERFSAQQFPDLHSELNLSSLELGDSALYFCASSGGLPAGSSEQYFGPGTRLTVT.

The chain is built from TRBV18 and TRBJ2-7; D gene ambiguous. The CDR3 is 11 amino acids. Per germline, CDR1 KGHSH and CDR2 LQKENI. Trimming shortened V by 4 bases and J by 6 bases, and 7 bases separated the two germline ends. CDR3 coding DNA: TGTGCCAGCTCACAGGGTGCCGAGCAGTACTTC. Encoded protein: CASSQGAEQYF.

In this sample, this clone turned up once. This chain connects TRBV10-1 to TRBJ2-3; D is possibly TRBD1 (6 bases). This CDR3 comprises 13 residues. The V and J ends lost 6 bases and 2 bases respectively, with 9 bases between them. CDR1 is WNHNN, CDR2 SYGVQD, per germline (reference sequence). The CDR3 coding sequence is TGCGCCAGCAGCCGGGACACCACAGATACGCAGTATTTT. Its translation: CASSRDTTDTQYF.

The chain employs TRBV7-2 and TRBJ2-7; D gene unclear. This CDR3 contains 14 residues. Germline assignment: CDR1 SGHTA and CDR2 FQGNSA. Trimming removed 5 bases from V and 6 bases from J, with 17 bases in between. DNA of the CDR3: TGTGCCAGCAGCCCCGTAAGGGCACCTAGCGAGCAGTACTTC. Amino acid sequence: CASSPVRAPSEQYF. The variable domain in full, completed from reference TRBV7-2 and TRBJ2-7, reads GAGVSQSPSNKVTEKGKDVELRCDPISGHTALYWYRQSLGQGLEFLIYFQGNSAPDKSGLPSDRFSAERTGGSVSTLTIQRTQQEDSAVYLCASSPVRAPSEQYFGPGTRLTVT.

CDR3 region: CASKITGTGPNYGYTF. Written as DNA, the CDR3 is TGTGCCAGTAAAATTACCGGGACAGGGCCTAACTATGGCTACACCTTC. The chain carries TRBV19 and TRBJ1-2; 9 nucleotides line up with TRBD1. The CDR3 sequence is 16 residues long. V dropped 7 bases and J dropped 0; count of bases not matched to a gene: 9. Per germline, CDR1 LNHDA and CDR2 SQIVND (reference sequence).

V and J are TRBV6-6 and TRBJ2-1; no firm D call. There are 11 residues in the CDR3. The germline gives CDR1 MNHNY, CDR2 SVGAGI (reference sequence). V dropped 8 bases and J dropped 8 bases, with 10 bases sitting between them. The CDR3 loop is CASSKADEQFF. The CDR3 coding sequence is TGTGCCAGCTCCAAGGCCGATGAGCAGTTCTTC.

Here the CDR3 reads CASSYGGNTGELFF. For the CDR3, the DNA is TGTGCCAGCAGCTACGGTGGCAACACCGGGGAGCTGTTTTTT. The chain is built from TRBV5-4 and TRBJ2-2; D unclear. The V gene's germline CDR1 is SGHNT and CDR2 YYREEE (reference sequence). The length of the CDR3 is 14 residues. With 3 bases removed from V and 2 bases from J, the gap between germline ends came to 8 bases.

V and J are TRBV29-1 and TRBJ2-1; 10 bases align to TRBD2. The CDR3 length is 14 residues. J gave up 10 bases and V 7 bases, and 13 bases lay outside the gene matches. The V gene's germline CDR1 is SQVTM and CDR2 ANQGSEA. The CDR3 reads CSAPKASGSTEQFF. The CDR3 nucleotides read TGCAGCGCCCCGAAGGCTAGCGGGAGCACCGAGCAGTTCTTC.

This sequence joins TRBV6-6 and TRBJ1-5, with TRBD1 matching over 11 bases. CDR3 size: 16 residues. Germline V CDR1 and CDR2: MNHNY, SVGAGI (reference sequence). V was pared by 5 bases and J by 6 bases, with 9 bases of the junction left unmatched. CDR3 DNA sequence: TGTGCCAGCAGTAAATCCGGGACAGGGGGAATTCAGCCCCAGCATTTT. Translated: CASSKSGTGGIQPQHF.

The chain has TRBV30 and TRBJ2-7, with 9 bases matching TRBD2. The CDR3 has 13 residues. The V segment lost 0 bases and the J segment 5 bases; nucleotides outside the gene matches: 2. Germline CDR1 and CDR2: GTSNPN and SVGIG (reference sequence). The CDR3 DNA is TGTGCCTGGAGTGTGGGACTAGCAGACGAGCAGTACTTC. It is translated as CAWSVGLADEQYF.

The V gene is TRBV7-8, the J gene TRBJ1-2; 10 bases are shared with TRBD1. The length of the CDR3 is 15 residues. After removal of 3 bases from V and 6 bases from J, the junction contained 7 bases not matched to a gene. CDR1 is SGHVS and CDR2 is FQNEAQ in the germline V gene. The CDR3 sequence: CASSFSLGQGDGYTF. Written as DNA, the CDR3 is TGTGCCAGCAGCTTTTCGCTAGGACAGGGGGATGGCTACACCTTC.

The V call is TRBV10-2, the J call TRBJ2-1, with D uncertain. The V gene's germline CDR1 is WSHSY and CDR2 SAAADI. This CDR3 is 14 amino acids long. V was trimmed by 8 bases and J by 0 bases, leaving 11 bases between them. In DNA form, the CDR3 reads TGCGCCAGCGCGAGTTTGAGCTCCTACAATGAGCAGTTCTTC. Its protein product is CASASLSSYNEQFF.